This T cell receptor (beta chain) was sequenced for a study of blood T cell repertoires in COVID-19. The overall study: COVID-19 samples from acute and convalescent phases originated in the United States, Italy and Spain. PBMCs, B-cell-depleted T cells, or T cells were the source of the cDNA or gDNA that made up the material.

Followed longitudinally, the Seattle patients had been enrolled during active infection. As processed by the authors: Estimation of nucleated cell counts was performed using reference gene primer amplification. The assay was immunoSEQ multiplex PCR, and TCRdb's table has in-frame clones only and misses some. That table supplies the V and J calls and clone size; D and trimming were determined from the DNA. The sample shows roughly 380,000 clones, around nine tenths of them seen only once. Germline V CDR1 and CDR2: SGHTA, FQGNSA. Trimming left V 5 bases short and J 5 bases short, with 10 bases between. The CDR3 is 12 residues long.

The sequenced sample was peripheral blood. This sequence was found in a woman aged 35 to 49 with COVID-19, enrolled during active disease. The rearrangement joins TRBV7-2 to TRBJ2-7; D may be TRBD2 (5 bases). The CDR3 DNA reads TGTGCCAGCAGCCTGTACGGGAACGAGCAGTACTTC. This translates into CASSLYGNEQYF.